This T cell receptor beta chain comes out of a study of cytomegalovirus exposure and HLA in healthy donors. Study results and limitations: The classifier, whose performance was assessed in both the original and validation cohorts, reportedly diagnosed cytomegalovirus status with high specificity and sensitivity.

For this clone: The antigen is not known.

Method: immunoSEQ multiplex PCR; TCRdb's copy keeps in-frame clones and lacks some. The table includes 110,000 or so clones, around 88% detected once. Germline V gives CDR1 MNHNS, CDR2 SASEGT. Trimming cost V 6 bases and J 3 bases; bases outside gene matches: 3. CDR3 size: 13 residues. This TCR was sampled from a man aged 18 to 29 in good health and CMV-seronegative. V is TRBV6-1 and J is TRBJ2-7; TRBD1 matches 9 bases. Sequenced input: PBMCs. CDR3 DNA sequence: TGTGCCAGCAGATGGGACAGGGTCTACGAGCAGTACTTC. Its protein product is CASRWDRVYEQYF.